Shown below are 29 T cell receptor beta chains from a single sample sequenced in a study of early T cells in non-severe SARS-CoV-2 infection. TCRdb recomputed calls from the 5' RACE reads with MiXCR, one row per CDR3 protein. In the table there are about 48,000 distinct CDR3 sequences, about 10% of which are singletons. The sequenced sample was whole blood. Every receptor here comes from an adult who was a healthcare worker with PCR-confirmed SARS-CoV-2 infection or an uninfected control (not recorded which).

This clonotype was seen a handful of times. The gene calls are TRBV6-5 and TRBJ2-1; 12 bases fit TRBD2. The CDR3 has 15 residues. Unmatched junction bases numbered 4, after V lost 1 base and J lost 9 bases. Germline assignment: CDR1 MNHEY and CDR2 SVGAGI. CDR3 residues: CASSYWTSGAGEQFF. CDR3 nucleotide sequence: TGTGCCAGCAGTTACTGGACTAGCGGGGCGGGTGAGCAGTTCTTC.

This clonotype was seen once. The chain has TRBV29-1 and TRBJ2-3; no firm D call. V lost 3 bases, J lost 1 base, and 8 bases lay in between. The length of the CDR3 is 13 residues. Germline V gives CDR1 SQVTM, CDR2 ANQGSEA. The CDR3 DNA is TGCAGCGTTGACTCTGGGGGCACAGATACGCAGTATTTT. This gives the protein CSVDSGGTDTQYF.

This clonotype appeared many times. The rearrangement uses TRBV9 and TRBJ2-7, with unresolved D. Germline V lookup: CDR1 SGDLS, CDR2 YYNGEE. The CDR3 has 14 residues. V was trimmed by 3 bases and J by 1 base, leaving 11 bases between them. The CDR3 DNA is TGTGCCAGCAGCGGAGGTACTGAATCCTACGAGCAGTACTTC. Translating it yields CASSGGTESYEQYF.

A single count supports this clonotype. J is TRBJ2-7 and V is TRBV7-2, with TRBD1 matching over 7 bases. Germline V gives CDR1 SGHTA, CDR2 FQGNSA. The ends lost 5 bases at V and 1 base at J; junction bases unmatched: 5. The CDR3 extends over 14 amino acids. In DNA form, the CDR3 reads TGTGCCAGCAGCCGAGAGGGACAGTCCTACGAGCAGTACTTC. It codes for CASSREGQSYEQYF.

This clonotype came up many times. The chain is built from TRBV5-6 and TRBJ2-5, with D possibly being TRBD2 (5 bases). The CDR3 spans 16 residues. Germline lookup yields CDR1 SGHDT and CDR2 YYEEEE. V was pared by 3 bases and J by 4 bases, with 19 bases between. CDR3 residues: CASSSRSSGGRETQYF. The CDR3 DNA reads TGTGCCAGCAGCTCCAGGTCAAGTGGAGGTAGAGAGACCCAGTACTTC.

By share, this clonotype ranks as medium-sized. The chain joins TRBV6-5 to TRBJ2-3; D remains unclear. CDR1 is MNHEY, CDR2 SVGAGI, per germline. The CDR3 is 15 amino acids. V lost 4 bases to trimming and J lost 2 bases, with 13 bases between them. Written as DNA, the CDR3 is TGTGCCAGCAGTTGGCAACCGATCCCCACAGATACGCAGTATTTT. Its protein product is CASSWQPIPTDTQYF.

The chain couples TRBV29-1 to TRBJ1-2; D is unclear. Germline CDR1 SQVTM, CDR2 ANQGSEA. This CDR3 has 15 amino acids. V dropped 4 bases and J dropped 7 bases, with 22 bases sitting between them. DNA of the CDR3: TGCAGCGTTGTGGGCGGATCGGGGAGGCCTTCTGGCTACACCTTC. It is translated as CSVVGGSGRPSGYTF.

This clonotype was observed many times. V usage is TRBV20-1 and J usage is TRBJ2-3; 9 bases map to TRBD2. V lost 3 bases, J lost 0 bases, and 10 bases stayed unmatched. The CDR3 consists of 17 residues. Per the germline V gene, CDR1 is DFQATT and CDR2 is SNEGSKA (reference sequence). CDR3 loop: CSASPSFSGRSTDTQYF. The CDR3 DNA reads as TGCAGTGCTAGTCCCTCATTTAGCGGGAGAAGCACAGATACGCAGTATTTT.

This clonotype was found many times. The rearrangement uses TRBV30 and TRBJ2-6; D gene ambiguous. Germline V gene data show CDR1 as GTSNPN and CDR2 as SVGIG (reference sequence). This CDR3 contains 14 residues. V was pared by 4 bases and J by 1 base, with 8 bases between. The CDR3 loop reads CAWTKGSGANVLTF. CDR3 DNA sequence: TGTGCCTGGACGAAAGGGTCTGGGGCCAACGTCCTGACTTTC.

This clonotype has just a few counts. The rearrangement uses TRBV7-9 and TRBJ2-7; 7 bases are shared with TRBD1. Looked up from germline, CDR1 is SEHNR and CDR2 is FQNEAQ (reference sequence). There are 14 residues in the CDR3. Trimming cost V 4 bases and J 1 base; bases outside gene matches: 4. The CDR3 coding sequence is TGTGCCAGCAGCTCACAGGGGTCATCCTACGAGCAGTACTTC. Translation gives CASSSQGSSYEQYF.

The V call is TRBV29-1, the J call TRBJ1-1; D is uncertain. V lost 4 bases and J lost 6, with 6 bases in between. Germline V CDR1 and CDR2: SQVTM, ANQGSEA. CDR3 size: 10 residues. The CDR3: CSVGRPEAFF. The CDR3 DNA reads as TGCAGCGTTGGACGGCCTGAAGCTTTCTTT.

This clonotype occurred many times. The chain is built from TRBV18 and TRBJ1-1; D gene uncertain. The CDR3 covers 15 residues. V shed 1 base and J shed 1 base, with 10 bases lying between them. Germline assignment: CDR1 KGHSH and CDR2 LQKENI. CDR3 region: CASSPQGGENTEAFF. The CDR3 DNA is TGTGCCAGCTCACCACAGGGTGGGGAGAACACTGAAGCTTTCTTT.

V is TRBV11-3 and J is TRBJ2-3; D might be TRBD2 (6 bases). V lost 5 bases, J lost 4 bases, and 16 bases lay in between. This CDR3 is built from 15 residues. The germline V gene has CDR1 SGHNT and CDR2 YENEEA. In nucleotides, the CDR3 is TGTGCCAGCAGCCAGTTCAGCACGGGGGCAGATACGCAGTATTTT. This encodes CASSQFSTGADTQYF.

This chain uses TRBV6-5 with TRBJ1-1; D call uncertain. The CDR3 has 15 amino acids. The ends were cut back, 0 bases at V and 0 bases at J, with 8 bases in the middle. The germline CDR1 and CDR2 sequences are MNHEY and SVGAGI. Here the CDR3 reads CASSYSRRLNTEAFF. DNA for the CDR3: TGTGCCAGCAGTTACTCGAGACGCTTGAACACTGAAGCTTTCTTT.

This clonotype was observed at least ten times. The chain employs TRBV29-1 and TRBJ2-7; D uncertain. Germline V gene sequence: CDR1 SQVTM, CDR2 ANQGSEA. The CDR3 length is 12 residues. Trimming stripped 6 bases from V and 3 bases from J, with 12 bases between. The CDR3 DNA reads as TGCAGCGTGTATGGGGATATCTACGAGCAGTACTTC. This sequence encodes CSVYGDIYEQYF.

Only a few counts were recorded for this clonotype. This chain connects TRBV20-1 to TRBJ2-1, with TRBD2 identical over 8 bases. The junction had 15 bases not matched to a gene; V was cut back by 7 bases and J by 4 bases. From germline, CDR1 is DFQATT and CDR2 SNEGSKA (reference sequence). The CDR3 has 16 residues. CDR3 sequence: CSVPSGPGGPYNEQFF. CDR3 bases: TGCAGTGTCCCCAGCGGGCCGGGAGGGCCTTACAATGAGCAGTTCTTC.

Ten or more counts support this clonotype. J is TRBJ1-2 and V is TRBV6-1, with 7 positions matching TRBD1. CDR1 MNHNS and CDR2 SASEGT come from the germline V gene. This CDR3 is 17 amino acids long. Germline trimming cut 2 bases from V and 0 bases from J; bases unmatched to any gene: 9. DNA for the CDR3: TGTGCCAGCAGTGAAAGGGCAGGGGGAGTAGCTAACTATGGCTACACCTTC. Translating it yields CASSERAGGVANYGYTF.

This CDR3 reads CASSIAPSYNEQFF. CDR3 nucleotide sequence: TGTGCCAGTAGTATAGCGCCCTCCTACAATGAGCAGTTCTTC. The rearrangement joins TRBV19 to TRBJ2-1, with D hard to call. The V and J ends lost 1 base and 0 bases respectively, with 4 bases between them. Germline V lookup: CDR1 LNHDA, CDR2 SQIVND (reference sequence). The CDR3 contains 14 residues.

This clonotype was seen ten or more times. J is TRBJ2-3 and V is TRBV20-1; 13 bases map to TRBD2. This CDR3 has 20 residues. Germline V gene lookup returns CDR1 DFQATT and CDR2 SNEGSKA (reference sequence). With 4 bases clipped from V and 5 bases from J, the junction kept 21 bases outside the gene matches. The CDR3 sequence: CSAKPYGTSGIMAEIDTQYF. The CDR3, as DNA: TGCAGTGCTAAACCTTACGGGACTAGCGGGATAATGGCGGAGATAGATACGCAGTATTTT.

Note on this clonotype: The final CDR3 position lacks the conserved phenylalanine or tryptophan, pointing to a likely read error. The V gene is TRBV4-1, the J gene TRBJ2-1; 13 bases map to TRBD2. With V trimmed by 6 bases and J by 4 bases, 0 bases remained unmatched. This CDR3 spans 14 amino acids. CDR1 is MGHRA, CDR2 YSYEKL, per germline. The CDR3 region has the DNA TGCGCCAGCAGGACTAGCGGGGGGTACAATGAGCAGTTCTCC. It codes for CASRTSGGYNEQFS.

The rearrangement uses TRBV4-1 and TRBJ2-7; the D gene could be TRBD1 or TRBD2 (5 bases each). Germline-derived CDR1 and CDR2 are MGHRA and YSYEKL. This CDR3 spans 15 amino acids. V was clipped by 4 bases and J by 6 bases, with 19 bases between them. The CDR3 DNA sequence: TGCGCCAGCAGCCCCATTTTTGAGGGGAAGGGCGAGCAGTACTTC. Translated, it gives CASSPIFEGKGEQYF.

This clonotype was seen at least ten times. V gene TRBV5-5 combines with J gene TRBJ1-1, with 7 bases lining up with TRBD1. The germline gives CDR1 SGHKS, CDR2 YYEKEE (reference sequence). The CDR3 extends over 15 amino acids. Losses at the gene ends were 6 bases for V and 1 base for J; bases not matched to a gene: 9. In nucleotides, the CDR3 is TGTGCCAGCACCACACAGGGGACGACGAACACTGAAGCTTTCTTT. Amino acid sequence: CASTTQGTTNTEAFF. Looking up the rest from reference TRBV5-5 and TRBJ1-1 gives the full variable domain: DAGVTQSPTHLIKTRGQQVTLRCSPISGHKSVSWYQQVLGQGPQFIFQYYEKEERGRGNFPDRFSARQFPNYSSELNVNALLLGDSALYLCASTTQGTTNTEAFFGQGTRLTVV.

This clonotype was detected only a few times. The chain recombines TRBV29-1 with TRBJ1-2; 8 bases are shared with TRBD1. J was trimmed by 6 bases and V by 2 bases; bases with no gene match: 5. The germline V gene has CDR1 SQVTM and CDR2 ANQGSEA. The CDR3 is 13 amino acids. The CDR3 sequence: CSVELDRANGYTF. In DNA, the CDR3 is TGCAGCGTTGAATTGGACAGGGCCAATGGCTACACCTTC.

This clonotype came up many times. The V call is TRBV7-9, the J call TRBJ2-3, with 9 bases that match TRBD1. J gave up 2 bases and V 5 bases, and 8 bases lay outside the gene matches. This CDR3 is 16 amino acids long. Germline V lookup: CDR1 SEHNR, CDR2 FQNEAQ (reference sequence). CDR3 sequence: CASSVPRDRATDTQYF. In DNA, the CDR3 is TGTGCCAGCAGCGTACCCCGGGACAGGGCCACAGATACGCAGTATTTT.

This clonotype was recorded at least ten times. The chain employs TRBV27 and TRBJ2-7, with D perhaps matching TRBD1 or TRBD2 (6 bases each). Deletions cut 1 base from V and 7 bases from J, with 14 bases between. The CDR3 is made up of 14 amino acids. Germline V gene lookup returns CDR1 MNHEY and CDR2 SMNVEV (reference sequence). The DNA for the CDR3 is TGTGCCAGCAGTTTATGGCCGGGGGCGGAGGAGCAGTACTTC. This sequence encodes CASSLWPGAEEQYF.

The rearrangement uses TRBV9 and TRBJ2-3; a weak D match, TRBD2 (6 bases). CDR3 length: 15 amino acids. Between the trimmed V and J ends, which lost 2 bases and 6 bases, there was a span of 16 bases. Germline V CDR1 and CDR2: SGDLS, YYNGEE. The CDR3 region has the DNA TGTGCCAGCAGCGTCCTGCCGCGGGCGGGGGATACGCAGTATTTT. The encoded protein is CASSVLPRAGDTQYF.

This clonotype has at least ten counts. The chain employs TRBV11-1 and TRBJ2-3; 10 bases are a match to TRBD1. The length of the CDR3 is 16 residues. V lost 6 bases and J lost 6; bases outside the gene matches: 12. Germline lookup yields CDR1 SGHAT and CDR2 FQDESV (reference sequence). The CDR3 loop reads CASSRPGTGAVDTQYF. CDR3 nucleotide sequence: TGTGCCAGCAGTCGCCCCGGGACAGGGGCGGTGGATACGCAGTATTTT.

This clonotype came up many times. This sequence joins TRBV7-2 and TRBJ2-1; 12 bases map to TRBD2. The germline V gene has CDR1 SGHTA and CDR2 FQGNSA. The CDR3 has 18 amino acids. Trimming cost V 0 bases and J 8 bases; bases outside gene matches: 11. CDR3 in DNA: TGTGCCAGCAGCTTAGCGCGGTCTAGCGGGAGGGCCGATCATGAGCAGTTCTTC. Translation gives CASSLARSSGRADHEQFF.

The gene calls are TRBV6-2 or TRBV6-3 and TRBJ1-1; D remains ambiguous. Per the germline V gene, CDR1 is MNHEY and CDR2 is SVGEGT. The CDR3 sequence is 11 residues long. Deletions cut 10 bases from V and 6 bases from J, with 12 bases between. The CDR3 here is CAIANGPEAFF. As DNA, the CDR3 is TGTGCCATAGCTAACGGTCCTGAAGCTTTCTTT.